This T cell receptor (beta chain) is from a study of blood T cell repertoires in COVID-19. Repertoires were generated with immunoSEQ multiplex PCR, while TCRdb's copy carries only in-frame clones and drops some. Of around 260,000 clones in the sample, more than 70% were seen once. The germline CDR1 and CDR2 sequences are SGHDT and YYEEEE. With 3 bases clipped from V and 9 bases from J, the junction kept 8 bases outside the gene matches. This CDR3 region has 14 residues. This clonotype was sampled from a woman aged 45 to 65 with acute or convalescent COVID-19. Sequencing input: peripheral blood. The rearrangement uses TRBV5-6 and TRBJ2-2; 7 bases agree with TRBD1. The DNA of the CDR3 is TGTGCCAGCAGCTCATGGACAGGACTCCGGGAGCTGTTTTTT. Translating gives CASSSWTGLRELFF.